Shown below are 23 T cell receptor beta chains from a single sample sequenced in a study of tumor and adjacent non-tumor tissue in lung cancer (dated by TCRdb to between 2018 and 2020). Libraries were prepared through multiplex PCR. The sequencing machine was an Illumina HiSeq 2500. Following protocols modified from ARM-PCR, the researchers constructed TCRbeta libraries through three rounds of nested PCR with primers (Table S4). The public sequencing data were trimmed at Q25 with fastp and processed into clonotypes with MiXCR by TCRdb, which kept only in-frame beta chains. Each CDR3 protein gets just one entry, which takes the most common genes and DNA from the rows behind it. The sample records fewer than 85,000 distinct CDR3 sequences, roughly 73% of which are singletons. The ten largest clones take up roughly 12% of the sample. RNA was isolated from bulk, unsorted tissue, and RNA quality was assessed with a NanoDrop ND-1000 and an Agilent 2100.

The sequenced sample consisted of lung tumor tissue. These receptors all come from a woman aged 50 to 60 with non-small cell lung cancer.

As regards this clonotype: The junction does not match germline at one end; this may be a read error. The chain recombines TRBV2 with TRBJ1-5; D is ambiguous. The CDR3 runs to 14 residues. The germline gives CDR1 SNHLY, CDR2 FYNNEI. For the CDR3, the DNA is TGTGCCAGCAGTGATTCCCCGGTAGATCAGCCCCAGCGTTTT. Protein: CASSDSPVDQPQRF.

A note on this clonotype: Lacking the conserved final phenylalanine or tryptophan, this CDR3 likely reflects a read error. The rearrangement links TRBV5-4 to TRBJ2-6, with 8 bases identical to TRBD1. Per the germline V gene, CDR1 is SGHNT and CDR2 is YYREEE (reference sequence). This CDR3 spans 15 amino acids. The CDR3 DNA reads as TGTGCCTGCAGCATACAGGGGGCTGGGGCCAACGTCCTGACTATC. Translation: CACSIQGAGANVLTI.

This chain connects TRBV6-5 to TRBJ1-2, with D possibly matching TRBD1 (5 bases). V was cut by 9 bases and J by 2 bases, with 10 bases left in between. The CDR3 has 12 residues. Germline values: CDR1 MNHEY, CDR2 SVGAGI. This chain's CDR3 is CASLGVNYGYTF. CDR3 DNA sequence: TGTGCCAGTCTGGGGGTGAACTATGGCTACACCTTC.

As regards this clonotype: Relative to the germline gene, one junction end is altered; a read error may explain this. The rearrangement uses TRBV18 and TRBJ2-5; D perhaps matches TRBD2 (5 bases). This CDR3 contains 14 residues. Germline V gives CDR1 KGHSH, CDR2 LQKENI. The CDR3 nucleotides read TGTACCAGTTCAGGATCGGGGTCGGGGGAGACCCAGTACTTC. Residues: CTSSGSGSGETQYF.

As concerns this clonotype: Given a much more abundant clone one base away, this may be a read error. The V gene is TRBV24-1, the J gene TRBJ2-5; TRBD1 matches at 8 bases. CDR3 size: 17 residues. Germline-derived CDR1 and CDR2 are KGHDR and SFDVKD. The CDR3: CATSASSGTGYQETEYF. In DNA form, the CDR3 reads TGTGCCACCAGTGCAAGCTCCGGGACAGGTTATCAAGAGACCGAGTACTTC.

This clonotype was recorded once. V usage is TRBV12-3 or TRBV12-4 and J usage is TRBJ2-3; D gene ambiguous. V lost 3 bases, J lost 2 bases, and 12 bases lay in between. The CDR3 loop spans 15 amino acids. The CDR3 DNA follows: TGTGCCAGCAGTTTCGGGTATAGGGCCACAGATACGCAGTATTTT. Its protein is CASSFGYRATDTQYF.

This clonotype was seen repeatedly, ten times or more. This chain links TRBV28 with TRBJ2-6; 9 bases align to TRBD1. CDR3 length: 17 amino acids. The V and J ends lost 6 bases and 0 bases, in that order; junction bases with no gene match: 6. Germline loops: CDR1 MDHEN, CDR2 SYDVKM. The CDR3 DNA follows: TGTGCCAGCAGCAGGGGACAGGGCCTCTCTGGGGCCAACGTCCTGACTTTC. Its protein is CASSRGQGLSGANVLTF.

This clonotype was counted once. The junction shows a germline mismatch at one end, possibly a read error. The CDR3 loop reads CIVRRREADEQLF. The CDR3 DNA reads as TGCATTGTCAGGAGGCGGGAGGCCGATGAGCAGTTATTC. The chain carries TRBV20-1 and TRBJ2-1; 8 bases are a match to TRBD2. Germline V gene data show CDR1 as DFQATT and CDR2 as SNEGSKA (reference sequence). This CDR3 comprises 13 residues.

Comments on this clonotype: This may be a read error: a much more frequent sequence differs by one nucleotide. V usage is TRBV30 and J usage is TRBJ1-2; D uncertain. The CDR3 is 12 residues long. From germline, CDR1 is GTSNPN and CDR2 SVGIG (reference sequence). Trimming removed 4 bases from V and 2 bases from J, with 8 bases in between. CDR3 protein: CAWKGWNYGYTF. The CDR3 DNA follows: TGTGCCTGGAAGGGATGGAACTATGGCTACACCTTC.

This clonotype was observed once. This may arise from a read error, as a much more abundant clone is one base away. V usage is TRBV28 and J usage is TRBJ1-5, with TRBD1 identical over 9 bases. The CDR3 loop spans 15 amino acids. Looked up from germline, CDR1 is MDHEN and CDR2 is SYDVKM. CDR3 loop: CASSLTGGGNQPQLF. CDR3 DNA sequence: TGTGCCAGCAGTTTGACAGGGGGAGGCAATCAGCCCCAGCTTTTT. Full variable domain (missing parts from reference TRBV28 and TRBJ1-5): DVKVTQSSRYLVKRTGEKVFLECVQDMDHENMFWYRQDPGLGLRLIYFSYDVKMKEKGDIPEGYSVSREKKERFSLILESASTNQTSMYLCASSLTGGGNQPQLFGDGTRLSIL.

Concerning this clonotype: The junction and the germline gene differ at one end; a read error may be behind it. The chain has TRBV6-1 and TRBJ2-1; TRBD2 is a possible D gene (6 bases). CDR1 is MNHNS, CDR2 SASEGT, per germline. CDR3 length: 13 amino acids. CDR3 sequence (DNA): TGTCCCAGCCCTAGGGACTGGGGGAATGAGCAGTTCTTC. Translated, it gives CPSPRDWGNEQFF.

Notes on this clonotype: A much larger clone differs by one base, so this may be a read error. The genes are TRBV30 and TRBJ2-7, with D unclear. The CDR3 loop spans 12 amino acids. CDR1 is GTSNPN, CDR2 SVGIG, per germline (reference sequence). Trimming removed 0 bases from V and 8 bases from J, with 11 bases in between. In DNA form, the CDR3 reads TGTGCCTGGAGTGTACAGATCCACAAGCAGTACTTC. Its translation is CAWSVQIHKQYF.

Comments on this clonotype: A much bigger clone sits one base away, suggesting this may be a read error. This chain uses TRBV5-1 with TRBJ2-6; possibly TRBD1 for D (5 bases). The CDR3 spans 14 residues. Germline V CDR1 and CDR2: SGHRS, YFSETQ. CDR3 loop: CASSASSGANVLIF. The CDR3 DNA reads as TGCGCCAGCAGCGCGAGCTCTGGGGCCAACGTCCTGATTTTC.

With regard to this clonotype: The junction shows a germline mismatch at one end, possibly a read error. The CDR3 DNA reads as TGCAACGTCCCCTTGGGCCACCTAACCGGGGAACTGTTTTTT. It is translated as CNVPLGHLTGELFF. The chain couples TRBV29-1 to TRBJ2-2; D might be TRBD2 (5 bases). This CDR3 contains 14 residues. CDR1 and CDR2 (germline): SQVTM, ANQGSEA.

Turning to this clonotype: Compared with germline, one end of the junction differs, possibly owing to a read error. The V gene is TRBV11-2, the J gene TRBJ2-1, with a possible D match to TRBD2 (5 bases). Germline loops: CDR1 SGHAT, CDR2 FQNNGV. The CDR3 is made up of 15 amino acids. CDR3 nucleotide sequence: TGTGCCAGCAGCCTAGGACTCAGGTCCTGCAATGAGCAGTTCTTC. This codes for CASSLGLRSCNEQFF.

Comments on this clonotype: The CDR3 does not close with the conserved phenylalanine or tryptophan, likely indicating a read error. No DNA is shown, since the ends of the CDR3 on it are uncertain; the CDR3 is the one TCRdb lists. The chain is built from TRBV11-2 and TRBJ1-5. Germline-derived CDR1 and CDR2 are SGHAT and FQNNGV. The CDR3 contains 15 residues when both ends are counted. The CDR3 reads CASSFDGLSNQPQDL.

As to this clonotype: One end of the junction fails to match germline, which may point to a read error. The chain joins TRBV4-2 to TRBJ2-3; no reliable D call. CDR1 and CDR2 from the germline V gene are LGHNA and YNFKEQ. The CDR3 is 16 residues long. CDR3 amino acids: CAISQDMAVTQETQYF. The DNA for the CDR3 is TGTGCCATCAGCCAAGATATGGCAGTTACCCAGGAAACCCAGTATTTC.

Comments on this clonotype: The CDR3 does not close with the conserved phenylalanine or tryptophan, likely indicating a read error. The DNA of the CDR3 is TGTGCCAGCAGCTTTGATCGATTGAGCAATCAGCCACAGCATTCT. Translating gives CASSFDRLSNQPQHS. V is TRBV11-2 and J is TRBJ1-5; D unclear. Germline assignment: CDR1 SGHAT and CDR2 FQNNGV. This CDR3 is built from 15 residues.

The V and J genes are TRBV5-1 and TRBJ2-5, with 8 bases matching TRBD2. CDR3 length: 15 amino acids. Germline V CDR1 and CDR2: SGHRS, YFSETQ. Losses at the gene ends were 2 bases for V and 0 bases for J; bases not matched to a gene: 3. The DNA of the CDR3 is TGCGCCAGCAGCTTAACGGGAGGGAACCAAGAGACCCAGTACTTC. This translates into CASSLTGGNQETQYF.

A note on this clonotype: The final CDR3 position lacks the conserved phenylalanine or tryptophan, pointing to a likely read error. The gene calls are TRBV10-1 and TRBJ2-5, with D unresolved. The V end lost 9 bases, the J end lost 3 bases, and 11 bases lay between the germline ends. The CDR3 extends over 12 amino acids. From germline, CDR1 is WNHNN and CDR2 SYGVQD (reference sequence). The CDR3 is CARPTMKETQYI. The CDR3 DNA reads TGCGCCAGACCCACCATGAAAGAGACCCAGTACATC.

This clonotype was counted at least ten times. The chain employs TRBV10-3 and TRBJ1-2; D not certain. The CDR3 length is 12 residues. V was shortened by 4 bases and J by 3 bases, with 6 bases between the two germline ends. The germline CDR1 and CDR2 sequences are ENHRY and SYGVKD. CDR3 in amino acids: CAISVRDYGYTF. The CDR3 coding sequence is TGTGCCATCAGTGTCCGCGACTATGGCTACACCTTC.

This chain links TRBV29-1 with TRBJ1-1; D not certain. The CDR3 has 11 residues. With 8 bases removed from V and 2 bases from J, the gap between germline ends came to 9 bases. Germline V gives CDR1 SQVTM, CDR2 ANQGSEA. The CDR3 DNA reads as TGCAGCTTTGTACCTAACACTGAAGCTTTCTTT. Encoded protein: CSFVPNTEAFF.

This chain uses TRBV5-4 with TRBJ2-1; D might be TRBD2 (5 bases). V dropped 0 bases and J dropped 6 bases, with 16 bases sitting between them. Germline lookup yields CDR1 SGHNT and CDR2 YYREEE (reference sequence). This CDR3 comprises 16 residues. CDR3 region: CASSLELEAKCNEQFF. The DNA of the CDR3 is TGTGCCAGCAGCTTGGAACTGGAGGCGAAGTGCAATGAGCAGTTCTTC.